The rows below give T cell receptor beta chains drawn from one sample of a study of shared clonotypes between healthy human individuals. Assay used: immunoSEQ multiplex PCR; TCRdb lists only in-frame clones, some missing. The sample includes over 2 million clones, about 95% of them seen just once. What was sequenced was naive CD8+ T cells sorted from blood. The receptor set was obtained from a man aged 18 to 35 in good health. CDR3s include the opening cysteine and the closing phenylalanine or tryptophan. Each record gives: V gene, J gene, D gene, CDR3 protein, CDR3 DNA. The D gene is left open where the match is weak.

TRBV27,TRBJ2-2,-,CASSSSGELFF,TGTGCCAGCAGTTCGAGCGGGGAGCTGTTTTTT
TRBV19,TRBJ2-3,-,CASSIPRGTTDTQYF,TGTGCCAGTAGTATCCCGCGGGGCACCACAGATACGCAGTATTTT
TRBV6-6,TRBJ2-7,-,CASSYGAPDEQYF,TGTGCCAGCAGTTACGGGGCGCCGGACGAGCAGTACTTC
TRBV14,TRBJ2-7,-,CASSPLGSYEQYF,TGTGCCAGCAGCCCACTAGGGTCCTACGAGCAGTACTTC
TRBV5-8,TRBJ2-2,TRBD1,CASSWTGHSTGELFF,TGTGCCAGCAGCTGGACAGGGCACAGTACCGGGGAGCTGTTTTTT
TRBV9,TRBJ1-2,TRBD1,CASQGAYGYTF,TGTGCCAGCCAGGGGGCTTACGGCTACACCTTC
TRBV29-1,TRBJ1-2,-,CSVEVGNYGYTF,TGCAGCGTTGAGGTTGGGAACTATGGCTACACCTTC
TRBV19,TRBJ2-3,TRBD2,CASTSEAGFGTDTQYF,TGTGCCAGTACCTCTGAAGCGGGATTCGGGACAGATACGCAGTATTTT
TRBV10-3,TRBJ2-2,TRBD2,CAISELTSGNTGELFF,TGTGCCATCAGTGAGTTGACTAGCGGTAACACCGGGGAGCTGTTTTTT
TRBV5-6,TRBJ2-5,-,CASSFETGAETQYF,TGTGCCAGCAGCTTTGAAACGGGGGCAGAGACCCAGTACTTC
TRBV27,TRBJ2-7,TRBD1,CASSLILGQGAYEQYF,TGTGCCAGCAGTTTAATTCTGGGACAGGGGGCATACGAGCAGTACTTC